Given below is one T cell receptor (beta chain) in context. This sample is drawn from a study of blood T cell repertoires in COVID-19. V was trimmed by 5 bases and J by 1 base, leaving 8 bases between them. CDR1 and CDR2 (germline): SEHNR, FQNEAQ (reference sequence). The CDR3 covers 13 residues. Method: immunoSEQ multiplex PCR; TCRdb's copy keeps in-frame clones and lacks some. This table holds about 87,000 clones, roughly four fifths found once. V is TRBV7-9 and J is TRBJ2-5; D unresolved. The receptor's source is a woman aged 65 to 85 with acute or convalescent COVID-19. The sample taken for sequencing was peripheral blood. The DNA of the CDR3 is TGTGCCAGCAGCCTTCCCGGCCAAGAGACCCAGTACTTC. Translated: CASSLPGQETQYF.